This T cell receptor (beta chain) comes out of a study of OX40 agonist ivuxolimab in advanced cancers. The overall study: Cancers in dose escalation were hepatocellular, melanoma, renal cell and head and neck. The dose-escalation cohort was just under 85% male, with a mean age of 60 years, ranging roughly 23 to 79.

Blood specimens came from baseline, cycle 4 day 1, and cycle 7 day 1. Data came from immunoSEQ multiplex PCR; TCRdb stores just in-frame clones and leaves some out. The sample yields about 95,000 clones, roughly 90% seen once. This TCR came from an adult with an advanced solid tumor such as melanoma, head and neck, liver or kidney cancer. Material: CD4+ or CD8+ T cells sorted from blood, obtained in a trial of the OX40 agonist ivuxolimab.

The CDR3: CASSAGPSKTQYF. The CDR3 nucleotides read TGTGCCAGCAGCGCCGGTCCCTCAAAGACCCAGTACTTC. The chain links TRBV11-3 to TRBJ2-5; D gene ambiguous. The germline V gene has CDR1 SGHNT and CDR2 YENEEA. The CDR3 is made up of 13 amino acids. With 5 bases removed from V and 6 bases from J, the gap between germline ends came to 13 bases.